This T cell receptor beta chain emerged from a study of shared T cell receptors in the human thymus. The CDR3 sequence is 13 residues long. V trimming: 9 bases; J trimming: 4 bases; junction bases outside the gene matches: 8. Germline lookup yields CDR1 MNHEY and CDR2 SMNVEV (reference sequence). Generated by immunoSEQ multiplex PCR, the TCRdb table keeps only in-frame clones and is missing some. The sample lists 700,000 or so clones, 70% to 90% occurring once. These data were likewise used in another study, on human thymus T cells. That report notes: Donors were healthy Finnish babies undergoing corrective operations for congenital heart defects. Thymic material originated from resections removed in the course of corrective heart surgery. V and J genes seemed to be used with bias in thymic and blood repertoires.

This clonotype was sampled from a girl under two years old with a congenital heart defect. The genes are TRBV27 and TRBJ1-2; 7 bases map to TRBD1. Sequencing was done on a sample of thymocytes. The CDR3 sequence: CASMGQPFYGYTF. The CDR3, as DNA: TGTGCCAGTATGGGACAGCCATTCTATGGCTACACCTTC.